The text below deals with one T cell receptor (beta chain). This specimen comes from a study of technical replicates of blood from a few donors. Clones were read by immunoSEQ multiplex PCR, and TCRdb kept only the in-frame ones, dropping some. The sample has under 80,000 clones; around 90% are singletons. The CDR3 is 14 amino acids. V lost 6 bases and J 8 bases, leaving 19 bases between the germline ends. Germline values: CDR1 KGHSH, CDR2 LQKENI. The receptor was isolated from a human donor in good health. Some clones in this sample may be carry-over from other donors' samples. The sample taken for sequencing was T cells isolated from PBMCs. The J gene is TRBJ1-2, the V gene TRBV18, with a tentative D call TRBD1 (6 bases). This chain's CDR3 is CASSRNPGEGGYTF. The CDR3 bases are TGTGCCAGCTCCCGAAATCCAGGGGAAGGAGGCTACACCTTC.